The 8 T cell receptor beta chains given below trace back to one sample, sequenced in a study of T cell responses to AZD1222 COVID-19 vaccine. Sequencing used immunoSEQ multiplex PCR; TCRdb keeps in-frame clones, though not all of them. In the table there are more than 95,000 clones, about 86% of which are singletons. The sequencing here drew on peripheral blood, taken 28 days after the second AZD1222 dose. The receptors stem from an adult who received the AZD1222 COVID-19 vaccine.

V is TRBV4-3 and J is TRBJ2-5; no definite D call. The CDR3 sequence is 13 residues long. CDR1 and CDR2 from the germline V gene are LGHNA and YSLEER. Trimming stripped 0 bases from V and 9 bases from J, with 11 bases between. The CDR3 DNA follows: TGCGCCAGCAGCCAAGATCAGGCTTTGGCCCAGTACTTC. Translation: CASSQDQALAQYF.

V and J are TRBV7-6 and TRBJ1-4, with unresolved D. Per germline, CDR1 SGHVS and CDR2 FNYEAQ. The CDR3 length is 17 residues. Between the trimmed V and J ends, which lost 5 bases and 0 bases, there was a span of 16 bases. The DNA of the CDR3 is TGTGCCAGCAGCCCCGACACCCGTGGGGCAACTAATGAAAAACTGTTTTTT. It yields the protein CASSPDTRGATNEKLFF.

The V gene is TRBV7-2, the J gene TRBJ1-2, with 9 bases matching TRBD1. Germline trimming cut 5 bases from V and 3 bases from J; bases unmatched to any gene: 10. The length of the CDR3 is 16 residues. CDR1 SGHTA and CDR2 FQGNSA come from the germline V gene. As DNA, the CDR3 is TGTGCCAGCAGCCCGGCCGGGACAGGGTGGGACTATGGCTACACCTTC. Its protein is CASSPAGTGWDYGYTF.

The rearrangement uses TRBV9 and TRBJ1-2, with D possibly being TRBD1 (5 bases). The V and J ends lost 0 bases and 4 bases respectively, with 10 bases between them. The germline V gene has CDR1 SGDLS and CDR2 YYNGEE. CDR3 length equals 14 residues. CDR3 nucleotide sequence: TGTGCCAGCAGCGTAGGCAGGGTCTCCTATGGCTACACCTTC. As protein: CASSVGRVSYGYTF.

CDR3 DNA: TGTGCCAGTAGCTCCCCCGGGACAGGCTACGAGCAGTACTTC. It translates to CASSSPGTGYEQYF. The rearrangement links TRBV19 to TRBJ2-7, with 8 bases fitting TRBD1. V trimming: 6 bases; J trimming: 3 bases; junction bases outside the gene matches: 7. Germline V gives CDR1 LNHDA, CDR2 SQIVND (reference sequence). This CDR3 comprises 14 residues.

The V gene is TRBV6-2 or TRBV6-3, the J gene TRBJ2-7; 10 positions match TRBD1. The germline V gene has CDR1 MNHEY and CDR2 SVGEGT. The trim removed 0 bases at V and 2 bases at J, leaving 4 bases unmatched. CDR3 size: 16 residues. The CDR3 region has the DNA TGTGCCAGCAGTTACTCTGGGACAGGGGACCCCTACGAGCAGTACTTC. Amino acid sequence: CASSYSGTGDPYEQYF.

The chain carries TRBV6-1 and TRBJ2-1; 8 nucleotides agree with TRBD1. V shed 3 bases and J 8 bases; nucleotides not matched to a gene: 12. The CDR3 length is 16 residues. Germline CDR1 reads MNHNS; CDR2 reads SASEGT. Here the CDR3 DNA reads TGTGCCAGCAGTGAGTCTGCTGGACAGGGTTCCCATGAGCAGTTCTTC. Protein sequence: CASSESAGQGSHEQFF.

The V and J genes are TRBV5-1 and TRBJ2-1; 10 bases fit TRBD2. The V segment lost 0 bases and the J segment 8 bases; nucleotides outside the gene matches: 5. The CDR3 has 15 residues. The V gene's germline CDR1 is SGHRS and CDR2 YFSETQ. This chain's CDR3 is CASSLDASGSYEQFF. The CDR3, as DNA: TGCGCCAGCAGCTTGGATGCTAGCGGGAGCTATGAGCAGTTCTTC.